Shown below are 3 T cell receptor beta chains from a single sample sequenced in a study of blood T cells in healthy people across ages. Combining a sample-barcoded 5' primer with a J-beta primer mix, a second PCR ran for roughly 7 to 12 cycles. TCRdb passed the 5' RACE reads through MiXCR, listing each CDR3 protein once. The sample has roughly 1.7 million distinct CDR3 sequences; around 35% are singletons. Sequenced material: blood. These receptors all stem from a young woman in good health.

In this sample, this clonotype turned up a few times. The rearrangement joins TRBV4-1 to TRBJ1-2; TRBD1 agrees at 9 bases. Looked up from germline, CDR1 is MGHRA and CDR2 is YSYEKL. V lost 2 bases to trimming and J lost 8 bases; unmatched junction nucleotides: 15. The CDR3 has 17 residues. CDR3 nucleotide sequence: TGCGCCAGCAGCCAACTCGGGACCGGGACAGGGAGTTTGGGCTACACCTTC. This codes for CASSQLGTGTGSLGYTF.

This clonotype was detected a few times. J is TRBJ2-6 and V is TRBV5-1, with D perhaps TRBD1 (5 bases). Per germline, CDR1 SGHRS and CDR2 YFSETQ. Between the trimmed V and J ends, which lost 2 bases and 0 bases, there was a span of 12 bases. The CDR3 totals 17 residues. The CDR3 nucleotides are TGCGCCAGCAGCTTTCCGGACATTACCTCTGGGGCCAACGTCCTGACTTTC. Its protein product is CASSFPDITSGANVLTF.

With regard to this clonotype: A much bigger clone sits one base away, suggesting this may be a read error. V and J are TRBV20-1 and TRBJ2-5; a possible D gene is TRBD2 (6 bases). Germline loops: CDR1 DFQATT, CDR2 SNEGSKA (reference sequence). The CDR3 is 13 amino acids. This CDR3 is CSARRGYVETPYF. The CDR3 coding sequence is TGCAGTGCTAGACGGGGGTATGTGGAGACCCCGTACTTC.